These 28 T cell receptor beta chains came from one sample sequenced in a study of radiotherapy plus CTLA-4 blockade in lung cancer. Generated by immunoSEQ multiplex PCR, the TCRdb table keeps only in-frame clones and is missing some. The data contain tens of thousands of clones, roughly 72% of them singletons. The starting material was peripheral blood, obtained from a patient treated with radiotherapy plus ipilimumab. The source of these receptors is a human donor with non-small cell lung cancer who had stable disease on radiotherapy plus ipilimumab.

The chain couples TRBV5-1 to TRBJ2-5; 11 bases align to TRBD2. Per the germline V gene, CDR1 is SGHRS and CDR2 is YFSETQ. This CDR3 has 16 amino acids. With V trimmed by 4 bases and J by 5 bases, 10 bases remained unmatched. The CDR3 is CASSQGTSGLGETQYF. CDR3 bases: TGCGCCAGCAGCCAAGGGACTAGCGGCTTGGGCGAGACCCAGTACTTC.

A single count supports this clone. The V and J genes are TRBV2 and TRBJ1-1; 7 bases match TRBD1. Germline V gene sequence: CDR1 SNHLY, CDR2 FYNNEI. The V segment lost 3 bases and the J segment 6 bases; nucleotides outside the gene matches: 10. The CDR3 loop spans 15 amino acids. This CDR3 reads CASSEVRGQSAEAFF. The CDR3 nucleotides are TGTGCCAGCAGTGAGGTAAGGGGACAGAGCGCTGAAGCTTTCTTT.

The chain links TRBV7-2 to TRBJ2-5, with D tentatively TRBD2 (5 bases). The CDR3 has 14 amino acids. V dropped 5 bases and J dropped 4 bases, with 14 bases sitting between them. The V gene's germline CDR1 is SGHTA and CDR2 FQGNSA. CDR3: CASSQQPSRETQYF. CDR3 in DNA: TGTGCCAGCAGCCAACAACCTAGCCGAGAGACCCAGTACTTC. The full variable domain, its missing parts supplied by reference TRBV7-2 and TRBJ2-5, is GAGVSQSPSNKVTEKGKDVELRCDPISGHTALYWYRQSLGQGLEFLIYFQGNSAPDKSGLPSDRFSAERTGGSVSTLTIQRTQQEDSAVYLCASSQQPSRETQYFGPGTRLLVL.

As DNA, the CDR3 is TGTGCCTGGAGTGATGCGGGGCGTACTAACTATGGCTACACCTTC. Residues: CAWSDAGRTNYGYTF. The chain links TRBV30 to TRBJ1-2; D possibly corresponds to TRBD1 (5 bases). Trimming cost V 1 base and J 0 bases, with 12 bases left between them. Germline CDR1 reads GTSNPN; CDR2 reads SVGIG (reference sequence). CDR3 length: 15 residues.

The gene calls are TRBV20-1 and TRBJ1-2; a weak D match, TRBD1 (6 bases). Germline V gene lookup returns CDR1 DFQATT and CDR2 SNEGSKA (reference sequence). Trimming left V 6 bases short and J 8 bases short, with 13 bases between. The CDR3 covers 11 residues. In DNA form, the CDR3 reads TGCAGTGCAACCGCAGGGGTCGGCTACACCTTC. Amino acids: CSATAGVGYTF.

V gene TRBV19 combines with J gene TRBJ1-2; 7 bases align to TRBD1. CDR1 and CDR2 from the germline V gene are LNHDA and SQIVND (reference sequence). The V gene end was trimmed by 3 bases and the J gene end by 7 bases; junction bases not matched to a gene: 11. This CDR3 comprises 15 residues. The CDR3 here is CASSIPTGRAPGYTF. The CDR3 bases are TGTGCCAGTAGTATCCCGACAGGGCGGGCCCCTGGCTACACCTTC.

The CDR3 nucleotides read TGTGCCAGCAGTCGGACAGTCGATCAGCCCCAGCATTTT. Its translation is CASSRTVDQPQHF. This chain links TRBV2 with TRBJ1-5; the D gene is possibly TRBD1 (6 bases). This CDR3 spans 13 amino acids. CDR1 and CDR2 (germline): SNHLY, FYNNEI. Trimming left V 5 bases short and J 5 bases short, with 10 bases between.

The V and J genes are TRBV7-2 and TRBJ1-3; possible D gene TRBD1, 5 bases. V was trimmed by 4 bases and J by 6 bases, leaving 10 bases between them. Germline V gene lookup returns CDR1 SGHTA and CDR2 FQGNSA. This CDR3 is 13 amino acids long. In nucleotides, the CDR3 is TGTGCCAGCAGCTGGGGCGTTGAAAACACCATATATTTT. Its translation: CASSWGVENTIYF.

The genes are TRBV5-1 and TRBJ1-1; D possibly corresponds to TRBD1 (6 bases). The germline V gene has CDR1 SGHRS and CDR2 YFSETQ. The CDR3 runs 14 residues. V was pared by 3 bases and J by 8 bases, with 17 bases between. The CDR3 DNA reads as TGCGCCAGCAGCTACATTCAGGGGCCCGCGGAAGCTTTCTTT. The encoded protein is CASSYIQGPAEAFF.

This chain links TRBV27 with TRBJ1-3, with 8 bases identical to TRBD1. The germline CDR1 and CDR2 sequences are MNHEY and SMNVEV (reference sequence). The J segment lost 4 bases and the V segment lost 5 bases, leaving 10 bases of the junction unmatched. The CDR3 consists of 16 residues. The CDR3 coding sequence is TGTGCCAGCAGTATGACAGGGGTCAGCTCGGGAAACACCATATATTTT. Residues: CASSMTGVSSGNTIYF.

This chain connects TRBV18 to TRBJ2-2; D unresolved. V shed 10 bases and J shed 5 bases, with 11 bases lying between them. The CDR3 consists of 12 residues. From germline, CDR1 is KGHSH and CDR2 LQKENI. CDR3 sequence reads: CATRSGTGELFF. CDR3 bases: TGTGCCACAAGGAGTGGGACCGGGGAGCTGTTTTTT. The full variable domain, its missing parts supplied by reference TRBV18 and TRBJ2-2, is NAGVMQNPRHLVRRRGQEARLRCSPMKGHSHVYWYRQLPEEGLKFMVYLQKENIIDESGMPKERFSAEFPKEGPSILRIQQVVRGDSAAYFCATRSGTGELFFGEGSRLTVL.

The genes are TRBV15 and TRBJ1-2; TRBD1 agrees at 7 bases. The germline CDR1 and CDR2 sequences are LNHNV and YYDKDF (reference sequence). V trimming: 3 bases; J trimming: 7 bases; junction bases outside the gene matches: 8. The CDR3 has 14 residues. CDR3 DNA: TGTGCCACCAGCAGGGACGACAGGGTATCTGGCTACACCTTC. Amino acids: CATSRDDRVSGYTF.

The chain is built from TRBV5-1 and TRBJ1-5, with D tentatively TRBD1 (5 bases). The CDR3 covers 15 residues. From germline, CDR1 is SGHRS and CDR2 YFSETQ. V gave up 2 bases and J gave up 6 bases, with 15 bases separating them. The CDR3 protein is CASSFSGGNGQPQHF. The CDR3 nucleotides read TGCGCCAGCAGCTTTAGCGGGGGGAATGGTCAGCCCCAGCATTTT.

This clone is termed large (0.1 to 1%). The chain is built from TRBV13 and TRBJ2-7; 7 bases fit TRBD1. The length of the CDR3 is 15 residues. The V gene end was trimmed by 3 bases and the J gene end by 3 bases; junction bases not matched to a gene: 8. The germline CDR1 and CDR2 sequences are PRHDT and FYEKMQ (reference sequence). The CDR3 nucleotides read TGTGCCAGCAGCTTGAGACAGGGAAATATCTACGAGCAGTACTTC. Translation: CASSLRQGNIYEQYF.

This clone was seen once. The chain employs TRBV5-1 and TRBJ2-5, with 9 bases that match TRBD1. V shed 1 base, J shed 5 bases, and the junction held 6 bases outside the gene matches. The CDR3 length is 15 residues. Germline values: CDR1 SGHRS, CDR2 YFSETQ. In nucleotides, the CDR3 is TGCGCCAGCAGCTTGTTGACAGGGGGACTGGAGACCCAGTACTTC. Its translation is CASSLLTGGLETQYF. Looking up the rest from reference TRBV5-1 and TRBJ2-5 gives the full variable domain: KAGVTQTPRYLIKTRGQQVTLSCSPISGHRSVSWYQQTPGQGLQFLFEYFSETQRNKGNFPGRFSGRQFSNSRSEMNVSTLELGDSALYLCASSLLTGGLETQYFGPGTRLLVL.

V is TRBV5-1 and J is TRBJ2-5, with TRBD1 matching 7 bases. The J segment lost 5 bases and the V segment lost 7 bases, leaving 14 bases of the junction unmatched. CDR1 and CDR2 (germline): SGHRS, YFSETQ. This CDR3 region has 15 residues. The CDR3 DNA follows: TGCGCCAGCTCTGATAACAGGGGTTTCGGGGAGACCCAGTACTTC. The encoded protein is CASSDNRGFGETQYF.

V is TRBV11-3 and J is TRBJ2-5; TRBD2 might be the D (6 bases). The better agreement between TRBJ2-7 and the DNA end casts doubt on the J call. This CDR3 comprises 13 residues. The V gene's germline CDR1 is SGHNT and CDR2 YENEEA. CDR3 sequence (DNA): TGTGCCAGCAGCTTCGGGAGCTCCTACGAGCAGTACTTC. It is translated as CASSFGSSYEQYF.

The chain carries TRBV27 and TRBJ2-1; 10 nucleotides line up with TRBD1. The ends lost 5 bases at V and 2 bases at J; junction bases unmatched: 3. The CDR3 consists of 15 residues. The germline gives CDR1 MNHEY, CDR2 SMNVEV (reference sequence). The CDR3 spells CASSPDRGAYNEQFF. The CDR3 DNA reads TGTGCCAGCAGTCCGGACAGGGGGGCCTACAATGAGCAGTTCTTC.

The chain couples TRBV18 to TRBJ2-1, with TRBD2 as a possible D gene (5 bases). Trimming took off 3 bases at V and 4 bases at J, with 13 bases between the two ends. CDR1 and CDR2 (germline): KGHSH, LQKENI. CDR3 length: 15 residues. The CDR3 here is CASSPPGRGYNEQFF. The CDR3 DNA sequence: TGTGCCAGCTCACCCCCTGGACGGGGATACAATGAGCAGTTCTTC.

The rearrangement links TRBV29-1 to TRBJ2-1, with a possible D match to TRBD1 (5 bases). From germline, CDR1 is SQVTM and CDR2 ANQGSEA. The CDR3 totals 12 residues. The CDR3 coding sequence is TGCGGAGCTTCAGGGAACTACAATGAGCAGTTCTTC. Protein: CGASGNYNEQFF.

On this clone: An end of the junction differs from the germline gene, which may be a read error. The rearrangement uses TRBV6-4 and TRBJ2-7; 9 nucleotides agree with TRBD1. The CDR3 is 11 residues long. Germline CDR1 and CDR2: MRHNA and SNTAGT. The CDR3 reads CASSDFGTGLF. The CDR3 DNA is TGTGCCAGCAGTGACTTCGGGACAGGGCTTTTC.

J is TRBJ1-2 and V is TRBV25-1; 8 bases align to TRBD1. V was clipped by 2 bases and J by 3 bases; unmatched bases: 5. This CDR3 has 15 amino acids. In germline, CDR1 is MGHDK, CDR2 SYGVNS. The CDR3 protein is CASSERTGKDYGYTF. CDR3 DNA sequence: TGTGCCAGCAGTGAAAGGACAGGGAAGGACTATGGCTACACCTTC.

The rearrangement joins TRBV2 to TRBJ2-4, with 8 bases lining up with TRBD2. Per the germline V gene, CDR1 is SNHLY and CDR2 is FYNNEI. The trim removed 5 bases at V and 16 bases at J, leaving 10 bases unmatched. The CDR3 spans 12 residues. The CDR3 reads CASSLLSGVGYF. In DNA, the CDR3 is TGTGCCAGCAGTCTACTTAGCGGGGTCGGATACTTC.

The V and J genes are TRBV7-2 and TRBJ2-7; tentatively, D is TRBD1 (8 bases). The CDR3 runs 15 residues. Germline CDR1 and CDR2: SGHTA and FQGNSA. The V gene lost 2 bases and the J gene lost 4 bases, with 15 bases spanning the gap. CDR3 protein: CASSLTQGGIYEQYF. The CDR3 DNA reads as TGTGCCAGCAGCTTAACACAGGGGGGGATTTACGAGCAGTACTTC.

This sequence joins TRBV2 and TRBJ1-6; D is undetermined. Germline V gene sequence: CDR1 SNHLY, CDR2 FYNNEI. This CDR3 region has 15 residues. Trimming removed 4 bases at V and 4 bases at J, with 11 bases between. CDR3 sequence (DNA): TGTGCCAGCAGTGGCGGCAGCCAGTATAATTCACCCCTCCACTTT. This translates into CASSGGSQYNSPLHF.

The CDR3 DNA is TGTGCCAGCAGCCCTCGGACAGGGCGCTATGAGCAGTTCTTC. It specifies CASSPRTGRYEQFF. The rearrangement links TRBV7-6 to TRBJ2-1; 8 positions agree with TRBD1. CDR3 size: 14 residues. J gave up 8 bases and V 5 bases, and 8 bases lay outside the gene matches. Germline CDR1 and CDR2: SGHVS and FNYEAQ.

The V call is TRBV9, the J call TRBJ2-5; the match to TRBD1 covers 10 bases. The CDR3 consists of 15 residues. The ends lost 2 bases at V and 5 bases at J; junction bases unmatched: 6. Germline-derived CDR1 and CDR2 are SGDLS and YYNGEE. CDR3 bases: TGTGCCAGCAGCGTTGACAGGGGGCTCGGGGAGACCCAGTACTTC. This encodes CASSVDRGLGETQYF.

V is TRBV6-6 and J is TRBJ1-2; 10 bases fit TRBD1. V lost 6 bases to trimming and J lost 3 bases; unmatched junction nucleotides: 1. The germline CDR1 and CDR2 sequences are MNHNY and SVGAGI (reference sequence). The CDR3 length is 13 residues. CDR3 amino acids: CASSGTGDYGYTF. The CDR3 nucleotides are TGTGCCAGCAGCGGGACAGGGGACTATGGCTACACCTTC.